This passage covers 16 T cell receptor beta chains from one sample sequenced in a study of shared clonotypes between healthy human individuals. Clones were read by immunoSEQ multiplex PCR, and TCRdb kept only the in-frame ones, dropping some. The sample lists about 2 million clones; roughly 94% were seen once. Sequenced: naive CD4+ T cells sorted from blood. The sample's subset: CD45RA+ positively selected. Receptors originate from a young man in good health.

This chain links TRBV19 with TRBJ2-5; 7 positions match TRBD1. Germline V gene lookup returns CDR1 LNHDA and CDR2 SQIVND (reference sequence). V was clipped by 5 bases and J by 5 bases; unmatched bases: 2. This CDR3 has 12 residues. CDR3 sequence (DNA): TGTGCCAGTAGTCAACAGGGGGAGACCCAGTACTTC. Translated, it gives CASSQQGETQYF.

The gene calls are TRBV5-1 and TRBJ1-1; D is perhaps TRBD1 (6 bases). CDR3 length equals 15 residues. Looked up from germline, CDR1 is SGHRS and CDR2 is YFSETQ. V was shortened by 4 bases and J by 0 bases, with 13 bases between the two germline ends. The CDR3 DNA reads as TGCGCCAGCAGCATCTTAGCAGGGGTGAACACTGAAGCTTTCTTT. It encodes CASSILAGVNTEAFF.

A word on this clone: The sample has other DNA sequences that encode this CDR3 too. V usage is TRBV27 and J usage is TRBJ1-6; D gene unclear. Germline CDR1 MNHEY, CDR2 SMNVEV (reference sequence). The V end lost 1 base, the J end lost 7 bases, and 8 bases lay between the germline ends. The CDR3 runs to 14 residues. Here the CDR3 DNA reads TGTGCCAGCAGTTTATGGGGAGGGAATTCACCCCTCCACTTT. Residues: CASSLWGGNSPLHF.

CDR3 DNA: TGTGCCAGCAGCGCATACAAGACACAGGAGGAAAAACTGTTTTTT. Its translation is CASSAYKTQEEKLFF. The chain combines TRBV5-6 with TRBJ1-4; TRBD1 might be the D (5 bases). Per the germline V gene, CDR1 is SGHDT and CDR2 is YYEEEE. The CDR3 totals 15 residues. V was trimmed by 4 bases and J by 8 bases, leaving 18 bases between them.

The sample holds one count of this clone. The rearrangement joins TRBV10-3 to TRBJ2-7, with D perhaps TRBD2 (6 bases). V shed 8 bases and J shed 0 bases, with 14 bases lying between them. Germline values: CDR1 ENHRY, CDR2 SYGVKD. There are 14 residues in the CDR3. CDR3 nucleotide sequence: TGTGCCATCGAGGAGCGGAGGGACTCCTACGAGCAGTACTTC. Protein product: CAIEERRDSYEQYF.

The chain has TRBV7-9 and TRBJ2-6; no firm D call. From germline, CDR1 is SEHNR and CDR2 FQNEAQ (reference sequence). This CDR3 contains 12 residues. V was clipped by 1 base and J by 10 bases, with 5 bases between them. Written as DNA, the CDR3 is TGTGCCAGCAGCTTAGAATTGAACGTCCTGACTTTC. It yields the protein CASSLELNVLTF.

The chain recombines TRBV6-5 with TRBJ1-2, with 7 bases identical to TRBD1. Germline loops: CDR1 MNHEY, CDR2 SVGAGI. The CDR3 sequence is 14 residues long. Trimming cost V 2 bases and J 2 bases; bases outside gene matches: 2. The CDR3 DNA reads TGTGCCAGCAGTTACGGGGACAGCAACTATGGCTACACCTTC. Protein product: CASSYGDSNYGYTF.

The rearrangement links TRBV9 to TRBJ2-1, with a tentative D call TRBD2 (6 bases). The V end lost 0 bases, the J end lost 3 bases, and 10 bases lay between the germline ends. CDR1 is SGDLS, CDR2 YYNGEE, per germline. CDR3 length: 15 amino acids. The CDR3, as DNA: TGTGCCAGCAGCGTAGTCGGGGGAAACTACAATGAGCAGTTCTTC. Translating it yields CASSVVGGNYNEQFF.

The chain's CDR3 is CASRLEPGDYNEQFF. CDR3 nucleotide sequence: TGTGCCAGCAGACTTGAGCCTGGGGACTACAATGAGCAGTTCTTC. The V and J genes are TRBV2 and TRBJ2-1; the D is unclear. The CDR3 loop spans 15 amino acids. CDR1 and CDR2 (germline): SNHLY, FYNNEI. Trimming left V 6 bases short and J 3 bases short, with 15 bases between.

The chain has TRBV9 and TRBJ2-7, with D possibly matching TRBD1 (6 bases). The CDR3 runs 14 residues. The ends were cut back, 2 bases at V and 3 bases at J, with 12 bases in the middle. Germline CDR1 reads SGDLS; CDR2 reads YYNGEE. This CDR3 reads CASSVYRDGYEQYF. The CDR3 DNA sequence: TGTGCCAGCAGCGTTTACAGGGATGGCTACGAGCAGTACTTC.

This clone was found many times. The V and J genes are TRBV27 and TRBJ1-6; D uncertain. Trimming cost V 4 bases and J 5 bases, with 12 bases left between them. CDR1 and CDR2 (germline): MNHEY, SMNVEV (reference sequence). The CDR3 runs 15 residues. The CDR3, as DNA: TGTGCCAGCAGTTCCCTACAGCTAGATAATTCACCCCTCCACTTT. It codes for CASSSLQLDNSPLHF.

The chain employs TRBV5-1 and TRBJ2-3; unclear D gene. The CDR3 spans 13 residues. CDR1 is SGHRS and CDR2 is YFSETQ in the germline V gene. V was trimmed by 4 bases and J by 1 base, leaving 7 bases between them. CDR3 sequence reads: CASSRRGTDTQYF. The CDR3 DNA reads as TGCGCCAGCAGCCGCCGGGGCACAGATACGCAGTATTTT.

On this clone: The sample holds other DNA sequences that translate to the same CDR3. CDR3 coding DNA: TGTGCCAGCAGTCCCGGACAAAACTATGGCTACACCTTC. Translated: CASSPGQNYGYTF. The chain carries TRBV6-5 and TRBJ1-2; the D gene is possibly TRBD1 (5 bases). V gave up 5 bases and J gave up 2 bases, with 9 bases separating them. Germline V gene lookup returns CDR1 MNHEY and CDR2 SVGAGI. This CDR3 comprises 13 residues.

The chain combines TRBV30 with TRBJ1-5; D might be TRBD1 (5 bases). Germline loops: CDR1 GTSNPN, CDR2 SVGIG (reference sequence). The CDR3 spans 17 residues. V lost 0 bases and J 1 base, leaving 16 bases between the germline ends. The DNA for the CDR3 is TGTGCCTGGAGTGTACCACTGGGACTTCACAGCAATCAGCCCCAGCATTTT. This codes for CAWSVPLGLHSNQPQHF.

The chain has TRBV13 and TRBJ2-7; 14 nucleotides align to TRBD2. With 2 bases clipped from V and 1 base from J, the junction kept 13 bases outside the gene matches. The CDR3 covers 20 residues. Germline V gives CDR1 PRHDT, CDR2 FYEKMQ (reference sequence). CDR3: CASSLRSQGLAGGLSYEQYF. As DNA, the CDR3 is TGTGCCAGCAGCTTACGGTCACAAGGACTAGCGGGGGGTCTTTCCTACGAGCAGTACTTC.

This chain uses TRBV25-1 with TRBJ2-5; 8 bases map to TRBD1. J lost 1 base, V lost 3 bases, and 7 bases had no gene match. CDR1 is MGHDK, CDR2 SYGVNS, per germline. The CDR3 loop spans 16 amino acids. The CDR3 loop reads CASSEPGTGPQETQYF. The CDR3 DNA reads TGTGCCAGCAGTGAGCCAGGGACAGGACCCCAAGAGACCCAGTACTTC.